The rows below give T cell receptor beta chains drawn from one sample of a study of beta chain features in type 1 diabetes. Sequenced by immunoSEQ multiplex PCR; TCRdb stores in-frame clones only, minus some. The top ten clones hold roughly 2% of a sample with 150,000 or so clones, 8.5% to 14% of them seen once. Sequenced input: central memory CD4+ T cells from blood. All receptors derive from a man aged 18-30 years in good health. Each CDR3 is given with its conserved first and last residue. The D gene is left open where the match is weak. The size of a clone is reported for some rows only, either as once, few or many, or as a class for expanded clones.

DNA	CDR3	size	D	J	V
TGTGCCAGCAGTGTTAGCGGGAGAGGTAGCGATGAGCAGTTCTTC	CASSVSGRGSDEQFF	-	TRBD2	TRBJ2-1	TRBV25-1
TGTGCCAGCAGTATAACTAGCACGATAAGCACAGATACGCAGTATTTT	CASSITSTISTDTQYF	-	-	TRBJ2-3	TRBV2
TGTGCCAGCAGTCTCCTATGGGGGCAGGTTTATGGCTACACCTTC	CASSLLWGQVYGYTF	many	-	TRBJ1-2	TRBV28
TGTGCCAGCAGCGACGGGACAGGGGTGGCGGATGAAAAACTGTTTTTT	CASSDGTGVADEKLFF	few	TRBD1	TRBJ1-4	TRBV4-2
TGTGCCAGCAGTCCGGAGGCTACAAGTGGCTACACCTTC	CASSPEATSGYTF	-	-	TRBJ1-2	TRBV7-3
TGTGCCAGCAGCTTAAACCCCGCCATGAACACTGAAGCTTTCTTT	CASSLNPAMNTEAFF	few	-	TRBJ1-1	TRBV7-2
TGTGCCAGCAGAGGGACAGTTTCGAACACCGGGGAGCTGTTTTTT	CASRGTVSNTGELFF	few	TRBD1	TRBJ2-2	TRBV2
TGCAGCGTTGAAGATGTAGTCCCTACCTACAATGAGCAGTTCTTC	CSVEDVVPTYNEQFF	-	-	TRBJ2-1	TRBV29-1
TGTGCCAGCAGTCCATGGGGCAGGGTGAAGGGGCAGTACTTC	CASSPWGRVKGQYF	-	-	TRBJ2-7	TRBV28
TGTGCCAGCAGCACGCGGACAGGGATTGACACTGAAGCTTTCTTT	CASSTRTGIDTEAFF	-	TRBD1	TRBJ1-1	TRBV7-9
TGCAGCGTTGCCCAAATACCTAATGAAAAACTGTTTTTT	CSVAQIPNEKLFF	few	-	TRBJ1-4	TRBV29-1
TGTGCAAGTCGCTTAGTTTGGGGGCGACTAGTTGGCATTCAGTACTTC	CASRLVWGRLVGIQYF	-	-	TRBJ2-4	TRBV12-2
TGTGCCAGCTCACCTAATTTAAATGAGCAGTTCTTC	CASSPNLNEQFF	-	-	TRBJ2-1	TRBV18
TGTGCCATCAGGTCCCAAGAAATGAACACTGAAGCTTTCTTT	CAIRSQEMNTEAFF	few	-	TRBJ1-1	TRBV10-3
TGTGCCAGCAGCCCCGACAGGGGGCCTACAGATACGCAGTATTTT	CASSPDRGPTDTQYF	-	TRBD1	TRBJ2-3	TRBV7-2
TGTGCCAGCAGTTTATCGGGCGGGGAGCTGTTTTTT	CASSLSGGELFF	few	-	TRBJ2-2	TRBV28
TGTGCCAGCAGTGATTGGTCAGGAAAAAGCACAGATACGCAGTATTTT	CASSDWSGKSTDTQYF	few	-	TRBJ2-3	TRBV25-1
TGTGCCAGCACTCTCTTCACTGGGGCCAACGTCCTGACTTTC	CASTLFTGANVLTF	-	-	TRBJ2-6	TRBV6-5
TGTGCCAGCAGCTCTAGTCCGGGACAGGGGAACGAGCAGTACTTC	CASSSSPGQGNEQYF	-	TRBD1	TRBJ2-7	TRBV11-1
TGTGCCAGCGGAGGACAGGGCAACGAGCAGTACTTC	CASGGQGNEQYF	few	TRBD1	TRBJ2-7	TRBV28
TGTGCCAGCAGCCTCAGGAACACTGAAGCTTTCTTT	CASSLRNTEAFF	-	-	TRBJ1-1	TRBV13
TGTGCCAGTCTACTGGGCGGGACAGGTCTTTATTCTGGGGCCAACGTCCTGACTTTC	CASLLGGTGLYSGANVLTF	few	TRBD1	TRBJ2-6	TRBV14
TGTGCCTGCTCAGGGGGGGACACTGAAGCTTTCTTT	CACSGGDTEAFF	-	TRBD1	TRBJ1-1	TRBV30
TGTGCCATCAGTGCTAGCCAGATCAATTCACCCCTCCACTTT	CAISASQINSPLHF	-	-	TRBJ1-6	TRBV10-3
TGTGCCAGCAGCGAACAGGGGGTAAACACTGAAGCTTTCTTT	CASSEQGVNTEAFF	few	TRBD1	TRBJ1-1	TRBV2
TGTGCCAGCTCACCACGCGCCCAAGATGGCAACAGGGGGCGCGGCACCGGGGAGCTGTTTTTT	CASSPRAQDGNRGRGTGELFF	few	TRBD1	TRBJ2-2	TRBV18
TGTGCCAGCAGTGATTTTTTCGGGACAGCCCAAGAGACCCAGTACTTC	CASSDFFGTAQETQYF	few	TRBD1	TRBJ2-5	TRBV6-1
TGTGCCAGCAGCCTCAAAAACATTCAGTACTTC	CASSLKNIQYF	few	-	TRBJ2-4	TRBV7-2
TGTGCCAGCAGCCCTCGGGGACTGGGCACAGATACGCAGTATTTT	CASSPRGLGTDTQYF	few	-	TRBJ2-3	TRBV7-9
TGTGCCAGCAGCGTAGCTAACAGGGATGAGACCCAGTACTTC	CASSVANRDETQYF	few	-	TRBJ2-5	TRBV9
TGTGCCAGCAGCGGAGATTGGGCGATGAACACTGAAGCTTTCTTT	CASSGDWAMNTEAFF	-	-	TRBJ1-1	TRBV5-8
TGTGCCAGCAGCAAAAGGGACAGGGGCACTGAAGCTTTCTTT	CASSKRDRGTEAFF	many	-	TRBJ1-1	TRBV21-1
TGTGCCAGCCTCTACCGGGACCGAAACAGCTCCTACGAGCAGTACTTC	CASLYRDRNSSYEQYF	once	-	TRBJ2-7	TRBV28
TGTGCCAGCAAGGGACCGGGCGGAGCTCCTACGTTCTTC	CASKGPGGAPTFF	many	-	TRBJ2-1	TRBV2
TGTGCCAGCTCACCGTTGAGCGGGAGGTACGATGAGCAGTTCTTC	CASSPLSGRYDEQFF	-	TRBD2	TRBJ2-1	TRBV18
TGCGCCAGCAGCCAAGACAGGGTCGGGGGCTACACCTTC	CASSQDRVGGYTF	few	-	TRBJ1-2	TRBV4-3
TGTGCCAGCAGCTCAGGACCCAGCTTCGGCATTCAGTACTTC	CASSSGPSFGIQYF	few	-	TRBJ2-4	TRBV7-2
TGTGCCAGCAGCCCCGGGCCGAACACTGAAGCTTTCTTT	CASSPGPNTEAFF	-	-	TRBJ1-1	TRBV9
TGTGCCAGCAGTAGCGGGAGCTCCTACAATGAGCAGTTCTTC	CASSSGSSYNEQFF	few	TRBD2	TRBJ2-1	TRBV2
TGTGCCAGCAGCCAAGATCTTGGGACGGTATATGGCTACACCTTC	CASSQDLGTVYGYTF	few	-	TRBJ1-2	TRBV14
TGTGCCAGCCCAGGGACAGGGGATCGCACTGAAGCTTTCTTT	CASPGTGDRTEAFF	-	TRBD1	TRBJ1-1	TRBV28
TGTGCCAGTAGTTCCACAGGAGATTCACCCCTCCACTTT	CASSSTGDSPLHF	few	-	TRBJ1-6	TRBV19
TGTGCCAGCAGCTTAATGTCTGGGGCCAACGTCCTGACTTTC	CASSLMSGANVLTF	many	-	TRBJ2-6	TRBV7-9
TGTGCCAGCAGCTTCGAGCCGGGGGGGGCAGATACGCAGTATTTT	CASSFEPGGADTQYF	few	TRBD2	TRBJ2-3	TRBV5-4
TGTGCCAGCAGCTCTGGACAGGAATACTCCTACGAGCAGTACTTC	CASSSGQEYSYEQYF	-	TRBD1	TRBJ2-7	TRBV7-6
TGTGCCAGCAGCTTACCCGCCCTAAGGGATGGCTACACCTTC	CASSLPALRDGYTF	-	-	TRBJ1-2	TRBV7-2
TGCGCCAGCAGCCCCACCGGGACTAGCGGGAGCAATGAGCAGTTCTTC	CASSPTGTSGSNEQFF	few	TRBD2	TRBJ2-1	TRBV5-1
TGCAGCGTTGTCAACACTGAAGCTTTCTTT	CSVVNTEAFF	few	-	TRBJ1-1	TRBV29-1
TGCGCCAGCCGGGACAGCCAACCCTACGAGCAGTACTTC	CASRDSQPYEQYF	-	TRBD1	TRBJ2-7	TRBV5-1
TGCGCCAGCAGCCAAGAGGGGGATCCTAGGACGGATACGCAGTATTTT	CASSQEGDPRTDTQYF	few	-	TRBJ2-3	TRBV4-3
TGTGCCTGGAGTCCGACCGGCAATCAGCCCCAGCATTTT	CAWSPTGNQPQHF	many	-	TRBJ1-5	TRBV30
TGTGCCAGCAACCAAGATAATGTCGGTACCGGGGAGCTGTTTTTT	CASNQDNVGTGELFF	many	-	TRBJ2-2	TRBV2
TGTGCCAGCAGCTTAGTTATACAGGGGTTCGAAGGCTACACCTTC	CASSLVIQGFEGYTF	-	TRBD1	TRBJ1-2	TRBV7-2